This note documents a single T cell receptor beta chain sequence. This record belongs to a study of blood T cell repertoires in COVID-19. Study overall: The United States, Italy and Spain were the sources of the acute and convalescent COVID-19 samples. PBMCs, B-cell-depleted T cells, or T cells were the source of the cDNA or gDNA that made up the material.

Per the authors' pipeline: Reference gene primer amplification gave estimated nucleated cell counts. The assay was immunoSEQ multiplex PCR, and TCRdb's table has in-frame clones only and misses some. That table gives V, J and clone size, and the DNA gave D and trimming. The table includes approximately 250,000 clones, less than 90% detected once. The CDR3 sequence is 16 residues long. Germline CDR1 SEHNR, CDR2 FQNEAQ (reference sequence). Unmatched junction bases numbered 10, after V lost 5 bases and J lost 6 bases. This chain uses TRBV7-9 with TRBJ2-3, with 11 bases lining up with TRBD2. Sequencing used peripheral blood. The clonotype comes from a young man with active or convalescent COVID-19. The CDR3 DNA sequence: TGTGCCAGCAGCCTGCTAGCGGGGGGTCTCGGGGATACGCAGTATTTT. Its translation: CASSLLAGGLGDTQYF.